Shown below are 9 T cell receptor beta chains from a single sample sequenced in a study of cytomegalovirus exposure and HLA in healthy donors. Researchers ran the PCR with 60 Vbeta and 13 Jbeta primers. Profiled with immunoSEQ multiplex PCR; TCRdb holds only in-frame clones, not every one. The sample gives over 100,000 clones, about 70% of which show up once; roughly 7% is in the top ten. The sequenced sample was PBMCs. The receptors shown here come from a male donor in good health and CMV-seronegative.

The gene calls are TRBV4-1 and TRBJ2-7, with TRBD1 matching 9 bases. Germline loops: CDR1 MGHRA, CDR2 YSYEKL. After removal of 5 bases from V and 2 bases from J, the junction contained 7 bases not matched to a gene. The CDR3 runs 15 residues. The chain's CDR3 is CASSARTGATYEQYF. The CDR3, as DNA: TGCGCCAGCAGCGCCCGGACAGGGGCCACCTACGAGCAGTACTTC.

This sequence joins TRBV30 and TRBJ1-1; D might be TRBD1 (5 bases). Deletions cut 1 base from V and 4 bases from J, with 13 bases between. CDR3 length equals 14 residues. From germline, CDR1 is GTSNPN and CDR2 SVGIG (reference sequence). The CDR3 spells CAWSATPRVTEAFF. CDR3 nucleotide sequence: TGTGCCTGGAGTGCGACCCCCAGGGTCACTGAAGCTTTCTTT.

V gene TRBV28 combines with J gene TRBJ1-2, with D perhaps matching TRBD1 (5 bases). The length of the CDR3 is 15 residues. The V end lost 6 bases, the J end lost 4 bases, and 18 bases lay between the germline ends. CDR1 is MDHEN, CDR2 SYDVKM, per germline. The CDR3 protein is CASRPPGSSSYGYTF. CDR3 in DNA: TGTGCCAGCAGGCCGCCAGGGTCTTCTAGCTATGGCTACACCTTC.

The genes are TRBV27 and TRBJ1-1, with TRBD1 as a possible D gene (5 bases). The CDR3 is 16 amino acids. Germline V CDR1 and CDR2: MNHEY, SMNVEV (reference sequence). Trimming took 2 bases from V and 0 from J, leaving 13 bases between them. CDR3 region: CASSLKAGRMNTEAFF. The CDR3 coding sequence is TGTGCCAGCAGTTTAAAGGCAGGGAGGATGAACACTGAAGCTTTCTTT.

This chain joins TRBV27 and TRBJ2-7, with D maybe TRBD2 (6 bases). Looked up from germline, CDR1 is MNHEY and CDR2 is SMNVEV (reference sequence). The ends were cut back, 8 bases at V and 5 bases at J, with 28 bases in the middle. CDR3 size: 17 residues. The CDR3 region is CASARLGLKEGSDEQYF. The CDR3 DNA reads TGTGCCAGCGCAAGATTGGGATTGAAGGAGGGGAGCGACGAGCAGTACTTC.

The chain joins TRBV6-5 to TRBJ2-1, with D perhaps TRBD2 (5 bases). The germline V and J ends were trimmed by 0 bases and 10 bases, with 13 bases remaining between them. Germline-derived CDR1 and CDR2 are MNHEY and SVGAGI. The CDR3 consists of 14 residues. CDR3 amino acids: CASSYSRRAEEQFF. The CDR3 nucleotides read TGTGCCAGCAGTTACTCGCGGCGGGCGGAGGAGCAGTTCTTC.

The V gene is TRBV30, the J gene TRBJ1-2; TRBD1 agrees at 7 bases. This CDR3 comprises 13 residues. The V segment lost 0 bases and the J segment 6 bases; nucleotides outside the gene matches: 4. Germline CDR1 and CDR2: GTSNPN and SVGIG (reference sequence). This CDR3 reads CAWSVAQGHGYTF. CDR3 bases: TGTGCCTGGAGTGTCGCACAGGGGCATGGCTACACCTTC.

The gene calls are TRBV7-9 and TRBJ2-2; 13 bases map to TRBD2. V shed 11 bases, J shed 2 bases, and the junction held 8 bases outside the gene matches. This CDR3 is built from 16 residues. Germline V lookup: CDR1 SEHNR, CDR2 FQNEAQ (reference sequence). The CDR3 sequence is CAVELAGGVNTGELFF. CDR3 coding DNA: TGTGCCGTCGAACTAGCGGGAGGGGTAAACACCGGGGAGCTGTTTTTT.

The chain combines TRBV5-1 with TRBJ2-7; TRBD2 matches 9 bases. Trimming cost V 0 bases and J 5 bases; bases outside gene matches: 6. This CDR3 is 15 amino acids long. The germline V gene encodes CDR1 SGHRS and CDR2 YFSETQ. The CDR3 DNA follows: TGCGCCAGCAGCTTGGGGGATAGCGGGAGAGACGAGCAGTACTTC. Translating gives CASSLGDSGRDEQYF.